This T cell receptor (beta chain) comes out of a study of blood T cell repertoires in COVID-19. Per the original methods: Amplification of reference gene primers provided the estimated nucleated cell counts. Clones were sequenced by immunoSEQ multiplex PCR, and TCRdb holds only the in-frame ones, with some missing. From that table come the V and J calls and clone size; the DNA was used to work out D and trimming. This table has some 250,000 clones, 88% appearing once. Per the germline V gene, CDR1 is LGHNA and CDR2 is YNFKEQ. V lost 0 bases to trimming and J lost 2 bases; unmatched junction nucleotides: 8. The CDR3 is made up of 18 amino acids.

Source material: peripheral blood. This receptor was identified in a woman between 40 and 55 years old who had recovered from COVID-19. The V gene is TRBV4-2, the J gene TRBJ2-5; TRBD2 agrees at 11 bases. CDR3 in DNA: TGTGCCAGCAGCCAAGATGCGCCCGGGACTAGCGGACAAGAGACCCAGTACTTC. Translated, it gives CASSQDAPGTSGQETQYF.